The TCR beta chain described here comes from a study of Ad26.COV2.S vaccination and SARS-CoV-2 variants. The overall study: The study gave Ad26.COV2.S intramuscularly, once or twice 56 days apart.

V dropped 4 bases and J dropped 8 bases, with 14 bases sitting between them. This CDR3 has 14 amino acids. The V gene's germline CDR1 is MNHEY and CDR2 SVGAGI. Profiling relied on immunoSEQ multiplex PCR, and the TCRdb table lists in-frame clones only, not all of them. In the table there are approximately 420,000 clones, over 75% of which are singletons. Treatment denoted: some 20 received Ad26.COV2.S at low or high dose, single or two shots; about five received placebo; per-sample allocation not given. Following the first vaccine or placebo injection, samples were taken on day 63. Specimen: peripheral blood, collected in a trial of Ad26.COV2.S vaccine versus placebo. The TCR sequence derives from a person between 18 and 65 years old who received the Ad26.COV2.S COVID-19 vaccine or a placebo. The chain is built from TRBV6-5 and TRBJ1-4, with D tentatively TRBD1 (6 bases). CDR3 nucleotide sequence: TGTGCCAGCAGTTTTACAGGGAGGGGCGAAAAACTGTTTTTT. This gives the protein CASSFTGRGEKLFF.